Listed below are T cell receptor beta chains from one sample, sequenced in a study of T cells in Graves' hyperthyroidism and ophthalmopathy. TCRdb used MiXCR to reprocess the multiplex PCR reads, holding one entry per CDR3 protein. The data show about 300,000 distinct CDR3 sequences, 15% to 20% seen once. The sequenced sample was blood. The receptor source for this set is a man between 45 and 60 years old with Graves' ophthalmopathy. The CDR3 runs from the conserved cysteine through the conserved F or W. Fields, in order: D gene, clone size, V gene, J gene, CDR3 protein, CDR3 DNA. The D gene is left open where the match is weak. Some rows mark clone size as missing; the rest say once, few, many or name a class of expanded clone.

>TRBD2|NA|TRBV20-1|TRBJ2-3
CSAQSPSGSVRGGTDTQYF
TGCAGTGCCCAGAGTCCTAGCGGGAGTGTCCGCGGGGGCACAGATACGCAGTATTTT
>NA|few|TRBV6-6|TRBJ2-5
CASSYSGTPQETQYF
TGTGCCAGCAGTTACTCCGGGACTCCTCAAGAGACCCAGTACTTC
>NA|few|TRBV6-1|TRBJ2-3
CASSDLQDTQYF
TGTGCCAGCAGTGACCTCCAGGATACGCAGTATTTT
>TRBD2|NA|TRBV14|TRBJ2-3
CASRERTSRTADTQYF
TGTGCCAGCAGGGAAAGGACTAGTCGAACAGCAGATACGCAGTATTTT
>TRBD1|many|TRBV5-1|TRBJ2-1
CASSDGQGSYNEQFF
TGCGCCAGCTCCGACGGACAGGGTTCCTACAATGAGCAGTTCTTC
>NA|NA|TRBV24-1|TRBJ2-5
CATSDSAGTQYF
TGTGCCACCAGTGATTCGGCGGGGACCCAGTACTTC
>NA|NA|TRBV6-5|TRBJ1-6
CASSYSLLGNSPLHF
TGTGCCAGCAGTTACTCTTTGTTGGGGAATTCACCCCTCCACTTT
>TRBD2|NA|TRBV5-6|TRBJ2-3
CASSPLPTSGRGADTQYF
TGTGCCAGCAGCCCCCTCCCTACTAGCGGGAGAGGCGCAGATACGCAGTATTTT
>NA|few|TRBV5-1|TRBJ1-6
CASSSGDSPLHF
TGCGCCAGCAGCTCGGGGGATTCACCCCTCCACTTT
>TRBD1|few|TRBV24-1|TRBJ2-2
CATRRQGNPGELFF
TGTGCCACCAGAAGACAGGGTAACCCCGGGGAGCTGTTTTTT
>NA|many|TRBV20-1|TRBJ2-7
CSARVTGEGYEQYF
TGCAGTGCTAGAGTGACAGGGGAGGGCTACGAGCAGTACTTC
>NA|few|TRBV6-1|TRBJ1-1
CASSGAGHNTEAFF
TGTGCCAGCAGTGGTGCGGGACATAACACTGAAGCTTTCTTT
>NA|many|TRBV30|TRBJ2-5
CAWRGYQETQYF
TGTGCCTGGAGGGGGTACCAAGAGACCCAGTACTTC
>TRBD1|few|TRBV19|TRBJ1-5
CASLDRANNQPQHF
TGTGCCAGCCTGGACAGGGCTAACAATCAGCCCCAGCATTTT
>NA|few|TRBV5-1|TRBJ2-2
CASSERMGNTGELFF
TGCGCCAGCAGCGAGCGTATGGGGAACACCGGGGAGCTGTTTTTT
>TRBD1|many|TRBV7-9|TRBJ2-7
CASSAPGQYEQYF
TGTGCCAGCAGCGCGCCGGGACAGTACGAGCAGTACTTC
>NA|NA|TRBV24-1|TRBJ2-5
CAAGSQETQYF
TGTGCCGCCGGCAGCCAAGAGACCCAGTACTTC
>NA|many|TRBV2|TRBJ2-7
CASMGAGRSYEQYF
TGTGCCAGCATGGGCGCGGGACGGTCCTACGAGCAGTACTTC
>TRBD2|NA|TRBV28|TRBJ2-1
CASRRASGPFSYNEQFF
TGTGCCAGCCGACGGGCTAGCGGGCCTTTCTCCTACAATGAGCAGTTCTTC
>TRBD2|many|TRBV5-1|TRBJ2-3
CASSEMGLAGVTDTQYF
TGCGCCAGCAGCGAAATGGGGCTAGCGGGAGTCACAGATACGCAGTATTTT
>TRBD1|NA|TRBV15|TRBJ1-3
CATSVGPPDRGSNTIYF
TGTGCCACCAGCGTAGGTCCTCCGGACAGGGGGTCAAACACCATATATTTT
>TRBD2|few|TRBV29-1|TRBJ2-7
CSVVRGAYEQYF
TGCAGCGTTGTCCGGGGGGCCTACGAGCAGTACTTC
>TRBD1|few|TRBV5-4|TRBJ2-1
CASSRRGGNIDEQFF
TGTGCCAGCAGCCGACGAGGGGGCAATATAGATGAGCAGTTCTTC
>TRBD1|many|TRBV7-3|TRBJ2-3
CASSSPLGTGDTDTQYF
TGTGCCAGCAGCTCCCCCCTTGGGACAGGGGACACAGATACGCAGTATTTT
>NA|few|TRBV4-2|TRBJ2-7
CASSQGGAYEQYF
TGTGCCAGCAGCCAAGGAGGGGCCTACGAGCAGTACTTC